This TCR beta chain is drawn from a study of T cells in Graves' hyperthyroidism and ophthalmopathy. Study-wide points: Before onset, by a median of about seven months, the model predicted ophthalmopathy. Most thyroid clonotypes with frequency above 0.001 were detected in blood.

Sampled blood dates from first hyperthyroidism diagnosis, and it precedes any ophthalmopathy symptoms. J was trimmed by 0 bases and V by 3 bases; bases with no gene match: 5. The germline gives CDR1 PRHDT, CDR2 FYEKMQ (reference sequence). CDR3 length equals 17 residues. In this sample, this clonotype turned up many times. Its antigen remains unidentified. Regions amplified from RNA transcripts were the TCR beta CDR3 regions. The HTBI primer set was used in a first-round RT-PCR of the TCR CDR3. One entry per CDR3 protein, called by TCRdb with MiXCR from the multiplex PCR reads. The sample shows over 250,000 distinct CDR3 sequences, less than 30% of them seen only once.

The chain links TRBV13 to TRBJ2-4, with 10 bases matching TRBD2. Sequenced sample: blood. The sequence was obtained from a man aged 40-49 years with Graves' hyperthyroidism that later progressed to Graves' ophthalmopathy. The CDR3 region is CASSFTSGNVAKNIQYF. CDR3 DNA: TGTGCCAGCAGCTTTACTAGCGGGAACGTAGCCAAAAACATTCAGTACTTC.